The 17 T cell receptor beta chains reported below all come from one sample, sequenced in a study of T cell repertoires in cytomegalovirus infection. TCRdb re-analysed the reads in MiXCR, keeping a single row per CDR3 protein. Among about 920,000 distinct CDR3 sequences, less than 35% were seen once, and the ten largest hold about an eighth. These TCRs are of unknown antigen specificity. Sequenced material: cultured CD8+ T cells from PBMCs, taken from culture after CMV antigen stimulation. The receptor set was obtained from a human donor in good health (CMV status not recorded). Some clones in this sample may be carry-over from other donors' samples.

This clonotype has just a few counts. The V and J genes are TRBV7-9 and TRBJ2-7; possibly TRBD1 for D (6 bases). V lost 3 bases, J lost 2 bases, and 11 bases lay in between. CDR1 SEHNR and CDR2 FQNEAQ come from the germline V gene (reference sequence). The CDR3 loop spans 14 amino acids. This chain's CDR3 is CASSFRDKPYEQYF. The DNA for the CDR3 is TGTGCCAGCAGCTTCCGGGACAAGCCCTACGAGCAGTACTTC.

As concerns this clonotype: A much larger clone lies a single base off, so this may be a read error. This chain links TRBV7-2 with TRBJ2-3, with D possibly matching TRBD2 (5 bases). There are 14 residues in the CDR3. Germline CDR1 reads SGHTA; CDR2 reads FQGNSA. The V end was cut by 0 bases, the J end by 7 bases, with 11 bases between. The chain's CDR3 is CASSLALASNTQYF. The DNA of the CDR3 is TGTGCCAGCAGCTTAGCTCTAGCATCAAATACGCAGTATTTT. Supplemented by reference TRBV7-2 and TRBJ2-3, the full variable domain reads GAGVSQSPSNKVTEKGKDVELRCDPISGHTALYWYRQSLGQGLEFLIYFQGNSAPDKSGLPSDRFSAERTGGSVSTLTIQRTQQEDSAVYLCASSLALASNTQYFGPGTRLTVL.

This clonotype showed up many times. In DNA form, the CDR3 reads TGTGCCAGCAGCTTAGATTCGGGACAGGGTAACTACGAGCAGTACTTC. Protein product: CASSLDSGQGNYEQYF. J is TRBJ2-7 and V is TRBV7-8; 9 positions match TRBD1. Unmatched junction bases numbered 7, after V lost 1 base and J lost 3 bases. Germline V gene sequence: CDR1 SGHVS, CDR2 FQNEAQ. This CDR3 is built from 16 residues. Full variable domain (missing parts from reference TRBV7-8 and TRBJ2-7): GAGVSQSPRYKVAKRGQDVALRCDPISGHVSLFWYQQALGQGPEFLTYFQNEAQLDKSGLPSDRFFAERPEGSVSTLKIQRTQQEDSAVYLCASSLDSGQGNYEQYFGPGTRLTVT.

In its sample, this clonotype was seen many times. This chain links TRBV7-9 with TRBJ1-1; a possible D gene is TRBD1 (6 bases). Deletions cut 1 base from V and 5 bases from J, with 11 bases between. CDR1 and CDR2 from the germline V gene are SEHNR and FQNEAQ (reference sequence). The CDR3 runs 14 residues. In DNA form, the CDR3 reads TGTGCCAGCAGCTTAGGAGGGGGTTGGACTGAAGCTTTCTTT. The encoded protein is CASSLGGGWTEAFF.

J is TRBJ1-2 and V is TRBV7-8, with 8 bases lining up with TRBD1. CDR1 SGHVS and CDR2 FQNEAQ come from the germline V gene. The CDR3 contains 14 residues. V was clipped by 2 bases and J by 6 bases; unmatched bases: 5. The CDR3 sequence is CASSLSGTGHGYTF. The CDR3 DNA reads TGTGCCAGCAGCTTATCCGGGACAGGCCATGGCTACACCTTC.

This chain connects TRBV7-2 to TRBJ2-7; D is ambiguous. CDR1 and CDR2 (germline): SGHTA, FQGNSA. Trimming shortened V by 3 bases and J by 5 bases, and 8 bases separated the two germline ends. The CDR3 is made up of 12 amino acids. For the CDR3, the DNA is TGTGCCAGCAGCTTTTTCGCGGACGAGCAGTACTTC. Protein sequence: CASSFFADEQYF.

Ten or more counts support this clonotype. The chain joins TRBV7-2 to TRBJ2-1; 13 bases line up with TRBD2. This CDR3 spans 17 amino acids. Looked up from germline, CDR1 is SGHTA and CDR2 is FQGNSA. V dropped 4 bases and J dropped 4; count of bases not matched to a gene: 7. CDR3 DNA: TGTGCCAGCAGCTCTCGGACTAGCGGGGGAGGGTACAATGAGCAGTTCTTC. Its translation: CASSSRTSGGGYNEQFF.

This chain uses TRBV6-1 with TRBJ2-1; D ambiguous. This CDR3 comprises 8 residues. The germline CDR1 and CDR2 sequences are MNHNS and SASEGT. CDR3 nucleotides: TGTGCTCACAATGAGCAGTTCTTC. Its translation: CAHNEQFF.

This clonotype has only a few counts. The chain recombines TRBV27 with TRBJ2-7; D might be TRBD1 (6 bases). The V end lost 4 bases, the J end lost 4 bases, and 17 bases lay between the germline ends. The CDR3 spans 15 residues. In germline, CDR1 is MNHEY, CDR2 SMNVEV (reference sequence). The CDR3 region has the DNA TGTGCCAGCAGTTCCGTCCGGGACATGCCTTACGAGCAGTACTTC. Its protein is CASSSVRDMPYEQYF.

This clonotype was counted ten times or more. This sequence joins TRBV10-3 and TRBJ1-5; D is perhaps TRBD1 (5 bases). The V end was cut by 2 bases, the J end by 7 bases, with 12 bases between. CDR1 and CDR2 from the germline V gene are ENHRY and SYGVKD. There are 14 residues in the CDR3. CDR3 protein: CAISEDQGPQPQHF. The CDR3 DNA sequence: TGTGCCATCAGTGAGGACCAGGGCCCCCAGCCCCAGCATTTT.

This clonotype was seen just once. The genes are TRBV5-6 and TRBJ2-7; D perhaps matches TRBD2 (6 bases). Germline V gene sequence: CDR1 SGHDT, CDR2 YYEEEE. The CDR3 totals 14 residues. Trimming cost V 4 bases and J 7 bases, with 18 bases left between them. The CDR3 DNA follows: TGTGCCAGCAGCCCGGAGGGGTATATGGGGGAGCAGTACGTC. Translation gives CASSPEGYMGEQYV.

The chain joins TRBV29-1 to TRBJ1-1; 7 nucleotides agree with TRBD1. The CDR3 is 13 residues long. Germline V CDR1 and CDR2: SQVTM, ANQGSEA. V gave up 6 bases and J gave up 7 bases; unmatched junction bases: 11. CDR3 sequence: CSVFLGTAVEAFF. CDR3 bases: TGCAGCGTCTTCCTAGGGACAGCCGTTGAAGCTTTCTTT. The full variable domain, rest sourced from reference TRBV29-1 and TRBJ1-1, is SAVISQKPSRDICQRGTSLTIQCQVDSQVTMMFWYRQQPGQSLTLIATANQGSEATYESGFVIDKFPISRPNLTFSTLTVSNMSPEDSSIYLCSVFLGTAVEAFFGQGTRLTVV.

V and J are TRBV27 and TRBJ2-5; D may be TRBD1 or TRBD2 (6 bases each). This CDR3 spans 15 amino acids. Germline V lookup: CDR1 MNHEY, CDR2 SMNVEV (reference sequence). Trimming shortened V by 6 bases and J by 2 bases, and 16 bases separated the two germline ends. For the CDR3, the DNA is TGTGCCAGCAGGAGGGGGGCTATTAGGCAAGAGACCCAGTACTTC. It yields the protein CASRRGAIRQETQYF.

The table lists this clonotype with a few counts. This sequence joins TRBV27 and TRBJ1-1; TRBD1 might be the D (5 bases). The germline V and J ends were trimmed by 3 bases and 7 bases, with 9 bases remaining between them. The CDR3 loop spans 12 amino acids. Germline values: CDR1 MNHEY, CDR2 SMNVEV (reference sequence). The chain's CDR3 is CASSFPGREAFF. The CDR3, as DNA: TGTGCCAGCAGTTTCCCAGGGCGTGAAGCTTTCTTT.

Only a few counts were recorded for this clonotype. The chain has TRBV7-8 and TRBJ2-1, with 10 nucleotides matching TRBD2. Per the germline V gene, CDR1 is SGHVS and CDR2 is FQNEAQ. The J segment lost 4 bases and the V segment lost 5 bases, leaving 8 bases of the junction unmatched. The CDR3 sequence is 16 residues long. The CDR3 nucleotides read TGTGCCAGCAGCGTTAATAGCGGGGGGCTGTACAATGAGCAGTTCTTC. Residues: CASSVNSGGLYNEQFF.

At least ten counts were recorded for this clonotype. The chain is built from TRBV7-9 and TRBJ1-1; unclear D gene. This CDR3 region has 14 residues. In germline, CDR1 is SEHNR, CDR2 FQNEAQ (reference sequence). V was clipped by 7 bases and J by 0 bases, with 12 bases between them. In DNA, the CDR3 is TGTGCCAGCACCCCGGGAGGTATGAACACTGAAGCTTTCTTT. Translated: CASTPGGMNTEAFF.

The sample holds a few counts of this clonotype. The gene calls are TRBV19 and TRBJ2-1; 8 bases are shared with TRBD1. V lost 5 bases to trimming and J lost 6 bases; unmatched junction nucleotides: 9. Germline V lookup: CDR1 LNHDA, CDR2 SQIVND (reference sequence). This CDR3 is 15 amino acids long. CDR3 sequence: CASSLIRDRFNEQFF. CDR3 DNA: TGTGCCAGTAGTCTTATCCGGGACAGGTTCAATGAGCAGTTCTTC.